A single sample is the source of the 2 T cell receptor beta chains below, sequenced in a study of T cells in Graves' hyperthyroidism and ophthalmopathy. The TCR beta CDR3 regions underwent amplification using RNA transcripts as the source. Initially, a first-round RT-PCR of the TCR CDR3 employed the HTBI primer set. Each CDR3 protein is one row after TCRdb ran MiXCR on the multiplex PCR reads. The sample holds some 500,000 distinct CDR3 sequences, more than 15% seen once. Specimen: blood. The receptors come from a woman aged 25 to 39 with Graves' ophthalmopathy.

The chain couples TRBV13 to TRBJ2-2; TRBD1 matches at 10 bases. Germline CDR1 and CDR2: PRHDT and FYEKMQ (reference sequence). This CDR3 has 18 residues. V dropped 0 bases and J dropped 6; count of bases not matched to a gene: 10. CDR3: CASSLGVTGQGLAGELFF. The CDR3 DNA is TGTGCCAGCAGCTTAGGCGTCACGGGACAGGGGCTGGCCGGGGAGCTGTTTTTT.

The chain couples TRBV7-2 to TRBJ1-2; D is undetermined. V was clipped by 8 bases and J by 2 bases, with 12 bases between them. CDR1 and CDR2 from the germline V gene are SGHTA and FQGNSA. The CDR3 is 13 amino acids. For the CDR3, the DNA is TGTGCCAGCGGCGTTGCGGAAAACTATGGCTACACCTTC. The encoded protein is CASGVAENYGYTF.